This T cell receptor (beta chain) was profiled in a study of shared clonotypes between healthy human individuals. Clones were read by immunoSEQ multiplex PCR, and TCRdb kept only the in-frame ones, dropping some. The sample has some 2 million clones; about 95% are singletons. The CDR3 length is 15 residues. Trimming cost V 2 bases and J 6 bases, with 14 bases left between them. Looked up from germline, CDR1 is MNHEY and CDR2 is SMNVEV (reference sequence). CD45RO-negative cells were positively selected for CCR7, leaving out terminally differentiated effector memory CD45RA+ cells. V usage is TRBV27 and J usage is TRBJ1-5; unclear D gene. The sample taken for sequencing was naive CD8+ T cells sorted from blood. The sequence came from a man aged 18 to 29 in good health. CDR3 bases: TGTGCCAGCAGTTTAGCTAGGGAAGTTGGTCAGCCCCAGCATTTT. Protein sequence: CASSLAREVGQPQHF.